The clone carrying this TCR beta chain occurred a few times. The target antigen is unknown. This sample was taken from a study of cytomegalovirus exposure and HLA in healthy donors. At the level of the study: An early data release held approximately 80 million unique TCRs from HLA-typed donors. Findings of the study overall: Within a later analysis, the majority of CMV-associated TCR beta chains appeared HLA-restricted.

With 60 Vbeta and 13 Jbeta primers, the PCR was carried out. Per the study methods: Per a later analysis, the number of unique TCR beta chains was about 80 million, of which some 9.9 million were shared. Libraries were prepared by immunoSEQ multiplex PCR; TCRdb keeps only in-frame clonotypes and omits some of them. V, J and clone size derive from that table, while D and trimming were established from the DNA sequence. This sample carries 150,000 to 200,000 clones, more than 85% of them seen once, and the ten largest clones take 0.2% to 0.3%. Trimming at V came to 6 bases and at J to 5 bases, leaving 1 base not matched to a gene. This CDR3 comprises 14 residues. From germline, CDR1 is MNHEY and CDR2 SVGAGI.

The V and J genes are TRBV6-5 and TRBJ2-3, with 14 positions matching TRBD2. The source is a girl under three years old in good health and CMV-seronegative. The sequenced material came from PBMCs. CDR3 in DNA: TGTGCCAGCAGGGGACTAGCGGGGGTAGATACGCAGTATTTT. This gives the protein CASRGLAGVDTQYF.